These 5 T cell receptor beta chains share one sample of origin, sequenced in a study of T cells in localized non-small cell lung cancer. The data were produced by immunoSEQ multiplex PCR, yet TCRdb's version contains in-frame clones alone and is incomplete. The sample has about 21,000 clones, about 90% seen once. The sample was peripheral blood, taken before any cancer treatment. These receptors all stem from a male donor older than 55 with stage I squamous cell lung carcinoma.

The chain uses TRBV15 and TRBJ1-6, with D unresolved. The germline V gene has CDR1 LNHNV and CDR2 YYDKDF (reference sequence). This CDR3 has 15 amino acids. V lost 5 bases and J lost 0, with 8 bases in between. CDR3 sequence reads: CATSLQNSYNSPLHF. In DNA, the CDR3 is TGTGCCACCAGCTTACAGAACTCCTATAATTCACCCCTCCACTTT.

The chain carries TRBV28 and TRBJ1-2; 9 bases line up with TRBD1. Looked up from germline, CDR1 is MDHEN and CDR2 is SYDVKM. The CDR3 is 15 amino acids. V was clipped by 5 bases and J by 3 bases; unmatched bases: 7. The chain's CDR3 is CASSPLGDRDYGYTF. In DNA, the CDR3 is TGTGCCAGCAGTCCGCTTGGGGACAGGGACTATGGCTACACCTTC.

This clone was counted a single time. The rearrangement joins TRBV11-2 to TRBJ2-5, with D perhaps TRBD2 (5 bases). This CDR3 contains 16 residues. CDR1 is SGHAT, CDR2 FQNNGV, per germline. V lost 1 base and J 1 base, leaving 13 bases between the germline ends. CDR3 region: CASSLVTGRLQETQYF. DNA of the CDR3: TGTGCCAGCAGCTTAGTAACGGGGAGACTCCAAGAGACCCAGTACTTC.

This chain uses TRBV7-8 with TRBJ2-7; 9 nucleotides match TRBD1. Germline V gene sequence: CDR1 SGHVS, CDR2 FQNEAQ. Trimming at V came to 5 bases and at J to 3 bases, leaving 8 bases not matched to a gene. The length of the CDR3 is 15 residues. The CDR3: CASSLRQGDIYEQYF. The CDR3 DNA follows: TGTGCCAGCAGCCTAAGACAGGGGGATATCTACGAGCAGTACTTC.

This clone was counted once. The CDR3 spells CASSLEQGTEAFF. CDR3 sequence (DNA): TGCGCCAGCAGCTTGGAACAGGGCACTGAAGCTTTCTTT. The rearrangement uses TRBV5-1 and TRBJ1-1, with a tentative D call TRBD1 (6 bases). In germline, CDR1 is SGHRS, CDR2 YFSETQ. V was pared by 0 bases and J by 4 bases, with 7 bases between. This CDR3 has 13 residues.